This T cell receptor (beta chain) was found in a study of cytomegalovirus exposure and HLA in healthy donors. Study context: Early released data comprised around 85 million unique TCRs from HLA-typed donors. Study findings and constraints: Later on, an analysis found that several of the most significant clusters appeared to be linked to common viral pathogens, which included parvovirus B19. Listed as cytomegalovirus-associated were around 160 TCR beta chains.

The study ran its PCR with 60 Vbeta and 13 Jbeta primers. As originally analysed: As a later analysis found, there were 70 million to 80 million unique TCR beta chains, of which 8.5 million to 14 million were shared. Sequencing used immunoSEQ multiplex PCR; TCRdb keeps in-frame clones, though not all of them. Clone size and the V and J calls come from that table; the DNA yielded D and trimming. Among some 160,000 clones listed, just over 75% were seen once. CDR1 and CDR2 (germline): SGHRS, YFSETQ. The V gene lost 1 base and the J gene lost 2 bases, with 10 bases spanning the gap. The CDR3 consists of 15 residues. Remarks on this clone: As yet, its antigen is unknown.

Source material: PBMCs. The clonotype was recovered from a man between 40 and 49 years old in good health and CMV-seronegative. The rearrangement links TRBV5-1 to TRBJ2-1, with D tentatively TRBD2 (5 bases). This CDR3 is CASSLLRAAYNEQFF. The CDR3 bases are TGCGCCAGCAGCTTGTTGCGGGCAGCCTACAATGAGCAGTTCTTC.